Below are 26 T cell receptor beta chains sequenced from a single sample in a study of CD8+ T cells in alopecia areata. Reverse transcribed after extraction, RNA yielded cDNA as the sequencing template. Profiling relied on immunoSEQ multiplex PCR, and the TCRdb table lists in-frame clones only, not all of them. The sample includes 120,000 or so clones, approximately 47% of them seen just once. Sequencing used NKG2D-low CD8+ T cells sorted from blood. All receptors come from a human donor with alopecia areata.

The CDR3 DNA sequence: TGCAGCGTTGCTGAAACAGAGAAGTACGAGCAGTACTTC. Amino acids: CSVAETEKYEQYF. This rearrangement joins TRBV29-1 to TRBJ2-7; no definite D call. V shed 4 bases and J shed 4 bases, with 14 bases lying between them. There are 13 residues in the CDR3. The germline CDR1 and CDR2 sequences are SQVTM and ANQGSEA.

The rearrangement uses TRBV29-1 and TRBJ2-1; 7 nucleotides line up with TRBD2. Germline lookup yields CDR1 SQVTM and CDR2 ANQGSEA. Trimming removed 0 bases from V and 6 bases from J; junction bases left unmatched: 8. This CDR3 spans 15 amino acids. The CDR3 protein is CSVEEFGGSTNEQFF. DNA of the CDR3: TGCAGCGTTGAAGAGTTTGGCGGGAGCACCAATGAGCAGTTCTTC.

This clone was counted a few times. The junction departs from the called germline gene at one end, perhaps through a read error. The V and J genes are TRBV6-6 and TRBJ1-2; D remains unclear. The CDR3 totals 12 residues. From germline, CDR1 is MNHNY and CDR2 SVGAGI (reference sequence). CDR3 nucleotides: TGTGCCAGCAGTTATGAGGCCTATAGCTACACCTTC. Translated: CASSYEAYSYTF.

The CDR3 coding sequence is TGCGCCAGCAGCTTAGAGTTGGGGGGTTACAATGAGCAGTTCTTC. Translating it yields CASSLELGGYNEQFF. The genes are TRBV5-1 and TRBJ2-1; D possibly corresponds to TRBD2 (6 bases). The CDR3 is made up of 15 amino acids. Trimming pared 2 bases from V and 4 bases from J, leaving 13 bases between. The germline V gene has CDR1 SGHRS and CDR2 YFSETQ.

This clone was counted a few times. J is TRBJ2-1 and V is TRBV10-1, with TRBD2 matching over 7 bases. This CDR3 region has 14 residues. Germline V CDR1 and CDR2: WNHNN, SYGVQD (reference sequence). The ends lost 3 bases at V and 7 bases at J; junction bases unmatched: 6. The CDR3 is CASSESGDLNEQFF. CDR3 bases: TGCGCCAGCAGTGAAAGCGGGGACCTTAATGAGCAGTTCTTC.

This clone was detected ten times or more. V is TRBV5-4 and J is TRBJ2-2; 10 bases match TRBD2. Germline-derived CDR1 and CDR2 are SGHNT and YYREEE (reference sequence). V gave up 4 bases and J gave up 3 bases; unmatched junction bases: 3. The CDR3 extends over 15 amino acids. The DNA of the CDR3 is TGTGCCAGCAGCCCTAGCGGGAGCTACACCGGGGAGCTGTTTTTT. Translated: CASSPSGSYTGELFF.

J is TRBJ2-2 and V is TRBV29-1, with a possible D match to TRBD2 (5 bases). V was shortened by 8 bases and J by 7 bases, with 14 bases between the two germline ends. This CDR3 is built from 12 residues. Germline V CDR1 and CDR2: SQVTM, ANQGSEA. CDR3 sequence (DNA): TGCAGCATGAGGGCCCCCGGCGGGGAGCTGTTTTTT. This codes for CSMRAPGGELFF.

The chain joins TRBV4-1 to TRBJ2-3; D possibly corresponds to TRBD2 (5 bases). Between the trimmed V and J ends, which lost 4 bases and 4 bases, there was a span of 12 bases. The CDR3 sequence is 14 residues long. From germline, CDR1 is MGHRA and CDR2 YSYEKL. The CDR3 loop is CASSPAAEADTQYF. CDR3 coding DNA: TGCGCCAGCAGCCCCGCGGCGGAGGCAGATACGCAGTATTTT.

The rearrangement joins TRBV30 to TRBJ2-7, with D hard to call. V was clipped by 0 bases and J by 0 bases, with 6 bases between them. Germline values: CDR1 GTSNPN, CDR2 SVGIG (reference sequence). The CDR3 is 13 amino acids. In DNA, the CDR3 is TGTGCCTGGAGTGTTCAATACTCCTACGAGCAGTACTTC. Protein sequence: CAWSVQYSYEQYF.

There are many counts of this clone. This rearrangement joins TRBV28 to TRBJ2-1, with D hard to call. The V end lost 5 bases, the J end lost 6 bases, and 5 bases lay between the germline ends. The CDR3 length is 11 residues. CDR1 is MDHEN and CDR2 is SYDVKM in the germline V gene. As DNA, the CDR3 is TGTGCCAGCAGTGTTATCAATGAGCAGTTCTTC. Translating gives CASSVINEQFF. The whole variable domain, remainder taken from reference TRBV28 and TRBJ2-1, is DVKVTQSSRYLVKRTGEKVFLECVQDMDHENMFWYRQDPGLGLRLIYFSYDVKMKEKGDIPEGYSVSREKKERFSLILESASTNQTSMYLCASSVINEQFFGPGTRLTVL.

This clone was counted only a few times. The CDR3 region is CASGGNNEQFF. The DNA for the CDR3 is TGTGCCAGCGGGGGGAACAATGAGCAGTTCTTC. J is TRBJ2-1 and V is TRBV13, with D tentatively TRBD2 (6 bases). The CDR3 runs to 11 residues. CDR1 is PRHDT and CDR2 is FYEKMQ in the germline V gene (reference sequence). Deletions cut 8 bases from V and 5 bases from J, with 7 bases between.

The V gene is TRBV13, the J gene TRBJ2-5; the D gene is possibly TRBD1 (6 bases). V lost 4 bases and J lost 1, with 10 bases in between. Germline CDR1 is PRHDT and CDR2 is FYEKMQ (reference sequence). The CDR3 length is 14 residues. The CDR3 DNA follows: TGTGCCAGCAGCTCCCGGGACATCCAAGAGACCCAGTACTTC. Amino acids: CASSSRDIQETQYF.

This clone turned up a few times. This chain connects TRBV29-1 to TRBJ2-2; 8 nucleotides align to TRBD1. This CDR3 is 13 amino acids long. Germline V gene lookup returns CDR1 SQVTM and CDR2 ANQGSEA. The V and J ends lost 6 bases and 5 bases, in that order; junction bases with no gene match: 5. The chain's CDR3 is CSVGDRYTGELFF. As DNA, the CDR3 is TGCAGCGTAGGGGACAGGTATACCGGGGAGCTGTTTTTT.

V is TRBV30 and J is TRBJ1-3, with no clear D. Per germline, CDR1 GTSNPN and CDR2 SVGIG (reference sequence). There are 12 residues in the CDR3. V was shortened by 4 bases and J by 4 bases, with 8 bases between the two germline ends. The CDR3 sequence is CAWTSDGNTIYF. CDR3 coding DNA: TGTGCCTGGACTTCGGACGGAAACACCATATATTTT.

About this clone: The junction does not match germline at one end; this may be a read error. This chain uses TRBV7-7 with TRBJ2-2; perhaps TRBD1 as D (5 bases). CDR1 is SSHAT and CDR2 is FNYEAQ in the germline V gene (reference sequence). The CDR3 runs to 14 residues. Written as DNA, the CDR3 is TGTGCTAGCAGCTTCAGGGTTGACACCGGGGAGCTGTTTTTT. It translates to CASSFRVDTGELFF.

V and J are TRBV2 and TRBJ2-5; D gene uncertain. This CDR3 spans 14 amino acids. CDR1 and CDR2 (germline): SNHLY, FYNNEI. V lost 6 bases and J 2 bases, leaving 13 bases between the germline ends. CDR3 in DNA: TGTGCCAGCAGGGACGTGGCCTCACAAGAGACCCAGTACTTC. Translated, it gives CASRDVASQETQYF.

CDR3: CSVDGGVNETQYF. The CDR3 DNA is TGCAGCGTTGACGGGGGAGTAAATGAGACCCAGTACTTC. The chain joins TRBV29-1 to TRBJ2-5; maybe TRBD2 (6 bases). Germline loops: CDR1 SQVTM, CDR2 ANQGSEA. The V end was cut by 3 bases, the J end by 5 bases, with 13 bases between. There are 13 residues in the CDR3.

The chain's CDR3 is CARYEAGGPSGELFF. CDR3 nucleotide sequence: TGTGCCAGATACGAAGCGGGAGGGCCGTCCGGGGAGCTGTTTTTT. The V and J genes are TRBV2 and TRBJ2-2; 10 nucleotides match TRBD2. The V segment lost 9 bases and the J segment 6 bases; nucleotides outside the gene matches: 10. CDR3 size: 15 residues. The germline gives CDR1 SNHLY, CDR2 FYNNEI.

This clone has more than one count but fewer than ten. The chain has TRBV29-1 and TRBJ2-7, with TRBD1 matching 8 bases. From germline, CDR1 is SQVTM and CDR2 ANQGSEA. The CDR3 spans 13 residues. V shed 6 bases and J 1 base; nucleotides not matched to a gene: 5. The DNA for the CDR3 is TGCAGCGTGCCGGGACAGGAATCCTACGAGCAGTACTTC. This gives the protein CSVPGQESYEQYF.

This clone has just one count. The CDR3 DNA sequence: TGCAGTGGCACGAGGGACAATACGCAGTATTTT. The encoded protein is CSGTRDNTQYF. The chain couples TRBV20-1 to TRBJ2-3, with D maybe TRBD1 (6 bases). In germline, CDR1 is DFQATT, CDR2 SNEGSKA (reference sequence). The CDR3 consists of 11 residues. Between the trimmed V and J ends, which lost 7 bases and 7 bases, there was a span of 12 bases.

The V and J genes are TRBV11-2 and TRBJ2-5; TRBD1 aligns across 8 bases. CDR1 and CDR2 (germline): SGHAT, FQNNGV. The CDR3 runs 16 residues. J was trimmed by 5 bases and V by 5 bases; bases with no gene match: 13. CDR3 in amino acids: CASSPSGTGVPETQYF. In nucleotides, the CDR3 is TGTGCCAGCAGCCCCTCCGGGACAGGCGTCCCTGAGACCCAGTACTTC.

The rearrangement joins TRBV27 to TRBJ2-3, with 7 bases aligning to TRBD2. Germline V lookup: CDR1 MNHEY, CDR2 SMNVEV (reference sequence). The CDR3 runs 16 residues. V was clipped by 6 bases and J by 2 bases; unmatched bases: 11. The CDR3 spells CASSPLDGGVTDTQYF. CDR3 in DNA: TGTGCCAGCAGCCCCCTTGATGGGGGGGTCACAGATACGCAGTATTTT.

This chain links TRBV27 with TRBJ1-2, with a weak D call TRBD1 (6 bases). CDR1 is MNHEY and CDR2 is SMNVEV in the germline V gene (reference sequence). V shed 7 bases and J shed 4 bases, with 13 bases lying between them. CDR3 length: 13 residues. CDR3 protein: CASTSGGSYGYTF. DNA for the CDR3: TGTGCCAGCACCTCCGGGGGCAGCTATGGCTACACCTTC.

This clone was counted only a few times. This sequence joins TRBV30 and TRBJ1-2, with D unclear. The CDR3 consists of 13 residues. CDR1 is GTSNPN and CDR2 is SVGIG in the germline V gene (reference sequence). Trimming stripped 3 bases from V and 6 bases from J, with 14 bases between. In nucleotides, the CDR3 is TGTGCCTGGAGCTCGGTAGGGATCGATGGCTACACCTTC. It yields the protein CAWSSVGIDGYTF. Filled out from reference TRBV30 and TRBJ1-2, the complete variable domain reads SQTIHQWPATLVQPVGSPLSLECTVEGTSNPNLYWYRQAAGRGLQLLFYSVGIGQISSEVPQNLSASRPQDRQFILSSKKLLLSDSGFYLCAWSSVGIDGYTFGSGTRLTVV.

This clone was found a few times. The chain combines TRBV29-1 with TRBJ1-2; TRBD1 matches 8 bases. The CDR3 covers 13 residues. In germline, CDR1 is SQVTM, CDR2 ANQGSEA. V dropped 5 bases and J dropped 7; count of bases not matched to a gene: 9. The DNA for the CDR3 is TGCAGCGTTTATCTGGGCAGGGGGCTTGGCTACACCTTC. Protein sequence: CSVYLGRGLGYTF. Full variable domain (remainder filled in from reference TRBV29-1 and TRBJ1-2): SAVISQKPSRDICQRGTSLTIQCQVDSQVTMMFWYRQQPGQSLTLIATANQGSEATYESGFVIDKFPISRPNLTFSTLTVSNMSPEDSSIYLCSVYLGRGLGYTFGSGTRLTVV.

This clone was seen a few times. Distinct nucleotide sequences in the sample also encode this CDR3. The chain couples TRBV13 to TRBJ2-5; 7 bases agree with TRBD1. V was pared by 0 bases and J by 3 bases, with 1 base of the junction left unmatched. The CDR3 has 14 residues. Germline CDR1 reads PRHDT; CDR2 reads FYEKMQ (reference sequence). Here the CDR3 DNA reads TGTGCCAGCAGCTTAGGTGGGACAGAAGAGACCCAGTACTTC. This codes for CASSLGGTEETQYF. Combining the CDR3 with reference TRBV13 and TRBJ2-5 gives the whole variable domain AAGVIQSPRHLIKEKRETATLKCYPIPRHDTVYWYQQGPGQDPQFLISFYEKMQSDKGSIPDRFSAQQFSDYHSELNMSSLELGDSALYFCASSLGGTEETQYFGPGTRLLVL.